The 20 T cell receptor beta chains below come from one sample, sequenced in a study of cytomegalovirus exposure and HLA in healthy donors. PCR amplification relied on 60 Vbeta primers (plus 13 Jbeta primers). Libraries were prepared by immunoSEQ multiplex PCR; TCRdb keeps only in-frame clonotypes and omits some of them. The profile shows more than 110,000 clones, 60% to 80% of them singletons. Material: PBMCs. Receptor source: a male donor in good health and CMV-seronegative.

The V and J genes are TRBV7-9 and TRBJ2-5, with 13 nucleotides matching TRBD2. CDR1 is SEHNR and CDR2 is FQNEAQ in the germline V gene (reference sequence). CDR3 length: 15 residues. V dropped 5 bases and J dropped 2; count of bases not matched to a gene: 2. The CDR3 nucleotides are TGTGCCAGCAGCCGGACTAGCGGGGGACAAGAGACCCAGTACTTC. Translating it yields CASSRTSGGQETQYF.

This clone was found a few times. The chain links TRBV2 to TRBJ2-3; D is possibly TRBD2 (7 bases). Germline loops: CDR1 SNHLY, CDR2 FYNNEI. V was cut by 0 bases and J by 5 bases, with 12 bases left in between. CDR3 size: 15 residues. CDR3 sequence reads: CASSEAPRGGDTQYF. In nucleotides, the CDR3 is TGTGCCAGCAGTGAAGCGCCTAGGGGGGGAGATACGCAGTATTTT.

The chain couples TRBV5-6 to TRBJ1-2, with D possibly matching TRBD1 (6 bases). The CDR3 extends over 13 amino acids. Trimming cost V 5 bases and J 5 bases, with 13 bases left between them. In germline, CDR1 is SGHDT, CDR2 YYEEEE. In nucleotides, the CDR3 is TGTGCCAGCAGGTACGGACAGCTTTATGGCTACACCTTC. Translating it yields CASRYGQLYGYTF.

V gene TRBV19 combines with J gene TRBJ2-3, with D possibly matching TRBD1 (6 bases). Germline V gene data show CDR1 as LNHDA and CDR2 as SQIVND (reference sequence). V lost 7 bases and J lost 2, with 13 bases in between. The CDR3 is 14 amino acids. CDR3 in amino acids: CASIGQTNTDTQYF. The CDR3 DNA reads TGTGCCAGTATCGGACAGACGAACACAGATACGCAGTATTTT.

Here the CDR3 reads CASSVTTGANTEAFF. Written as DNA, the CDR3 is TGTGCCAGCAGCGTAACGACAGGGGCAAACACTGAAGCTTTCTTT. The chain recombines TRBV9 with TRBJ1-1; TRBD1 matches at 8 bases. Per the germline V gene, CDR1 is SGDLS and CDR2 is YYNGEE. The CDR3 extends over 15 amino acids. V lost 1 base to trimming and J lost 2 bases; unmatched junction nucleotides: 4.

The chain carries TRBV10-3 and TRBJ1-2; tentatively, D is TRBD1 (5 bases). The CDR3 has 14 residues. Trimming removed 6 bases at V and 4 bases at J, with 15 bases between. Germline loops: CDR1 ENHRY, CDR2 SYGVKD. CDR3 sequence: CAIRGGIESYGYTF. The DNA of the CDR3 is TGTGCCATCAGGGGGGGAATAGAGAGCTATGGCTACACCTTC.

This sequence joins TRBV2 and TRBJ2-1, with 8 bases aligning to TRBD1. Looked up from germline, CDR1 is SNHLY and CDR2 is FYNNEI. This CDR3 is built from 14 residues. Losses at the gene ends were 3 bases for V and 6 bases for J; bases not matched to a gene: 4. The CDR3 sequence: CASSDDRGGNEQFF. In DNA, the CDR3 is TGTGCCAGCAGTGATGACAGGGGAGGCAATGAGCAGTTCTTC.

The V and J genes are TRBV25-1 and TRBJ2-5, with 7 bases fitting TRBD1. V gave up 3 bases and J gave up 5 bases; unmatched junction bases: 12. Germline CDR1 MGHDK, CDR2 SYGVNS. The CDR3 length is 16 residues. The CDR3 DNA reads TGTGCCAGCAGTGACTCCGGGACAGTGAGGAGGGAGACCCAGTACTTC. Translated, it gives CASSDSGTVRRETQYF.

The CDR3 DNA sequence: TGTGCCAGCAGCTTAGTGGGGGACATATTTTCCGTTTCACCCCTCCACTTT. Translation gives CASSLVGDIFSVSPLHF. This sequence joins TRBV7-9 and TRBJ1-6; possibly TRBD1 for D (6 bases). With 1 base removed from V and 9 bases from J, the gap between germline ends came to 19 bases. Germline CDR1 is SEHNR and CDR2 is FQNEAQ (reference sequence). The CDR3 totals 17 residues.

The V gene is TRBV4-3, the J gene TRBJ1-6; 8 bases map to TRBD1. Trimming removed 4 bases from V and 8 bases from J; junction bases left unmatched: 10. CDR3 length: 16 residues. Germline V gene lookup returns CDR1 LGHNA and CDR2 YSLEER. CDR3 residues: CASSRLTGDADSPLHF. The CDR3 DNA follows: TGCGCCAGCAGCCGCTTGACAGGGGACGCAGATTCACCCCTCCACTTT.

There are a few counts of this clone. The CDR3 spells CASSQGTSGRGEDTQYF. CDR3 sequence (DNA): TGTGCCAGCAGCCAAGGGACTAGCGGGAGGGGAGAAGATACGCAGTATTTT. This chain links TRBV4-2 with TRBJ2-3, with 15 bases identical to TRBD2. V shed 1 base, J shed 5 bases, and the junction held 4 bases outside the gene matches. Germline CDR1 and CDR2: LGHNA and YNFKEQ. The CDR3 is 17 residues long.

This clone is a singleton in its sample. This chain uses TRBV5-1 with TRBJ1-2; D remains ambiguous. Germline-derived CDR1 and CDR2 are SGHRS and YFSETQ. The CDR3 sequence is 15 residues long. V gave up 0 bases and J gave up 7 bases, with 16 bases separating them. Here the CDR3 reads CASSLADETGTGYTF. DNA for the CDR3: TGCGCCAGCAGCTTGGCCGACGAGACGGGAACTGGCTACACCTTC.

This rearrangement joins TRBV7-2 to TRBJ2-3, with 10 bases aligning to TRBD2. J was trimmed by 2 bases and V by 5 bases; bases with no gene match: 7. CDR1 is SGHTA and CDR2 is FQGNSA in the germline V gene. The CDR3 consists of 16 residues. CDR3 nucleotides: TGTGCCAGCAGCCCTGGACTAGCGGTGCCCACAGATACGCAGTATTTT. Protein: CASSPGLAVPTDTQYF. Using reference TRBV7-2 and TRBJ2-3 for the parts outside the CDR3, the full variable domain is GAGVSQSPSNKVTEKGKDVELRCDPISGHTALYWYRQSLGQGLEFLIYFQGNSAPDKSGLPSDRFSAERTGGSVSTLTIQRTQQEDSAVYLCASSPGLAVPTDTQYFGPGTRLTVL.

The chain carries TRBV11-2 and TRBJ2-2; 8 bases line up with TRBD2. The CDR3 is made up of 16 amino acids. Germline assignment: CDR1 SGHAT and CDR2 FQNNGV. The V and J ends lost 1 base and 6 bases, in that order; junction bases with no gene match: 7. The CDR3 here is CASSLGPGGNSGELFF. The CDR3 DNA follows: TGTGCCAGCAGCTTAGGCCCGGGGGGGAATTCCGGGGAGCTGTTTTTT.

The chain has TRBV9 and TRBJ1-1; 10 positions match TRBD1. The CDR3 length is 14 residues. The V gene end was trimmed by 3 bases and the J gene end by 5 bases; junction bases not matched to a gene: 4. Germline V gives CDR1 SGDLS, CDR2 YYNGEE. DNA of the CDR3: TGTGCCAGCAGCGAAGGGACAGGGGAAACTGAAGCTTTCTTT. It yields the protein CASSEGTGETEAFF. Full variable domain (remainder filled in from reference TRBV9 and TRBJ1-1): DSGVTQTPKHLITATGQRVTLRCSPRSGDLSVYWYQQSLDQGLQFLIQYYNGEERAKGNILERFSAQQFPDLHSELNLSSLELGDSALYFCASSEGTGETEAFFGQGTRLTVV.

The chain uses TRBV11-1 and TRBJ1-3; no definite D call. The germline V gene has CDR1 SGHAT and CDR2 FQDESV (reference sequence). The CDR3 contains 14 residues. The germline V and J ends were trimmed by 8 bases and 0 bases, with 11 bases remaining between them. For the CDR3, the DNA is TGTGCCAGCGGGCAGAGCGGCTCTGGAAACACCATATATTTT. It encodes CASGQSGSGNTIYF.

The rearrangement uses TRBV2 and TRBJ2-5; tentative D call: TRBD1 (5 bases). Trimming pared 2 bases from V and 1 base from J, leaving 11 bases between. The CDR3 contains 15 residues. From germline, CDR1 is SNHLY and CDR2 FYNNEI. CDR3 in amino acids: CASSEMADSQETQYF. The CDR3 DNA reads TGTGCCAGCAGTGAAATGGCCGACAGCCAAGAGACCCAGTACTTC.

The V and J genes are TRBV19 and TRBJ2-1; D may be TRBD2 (5 bases). Germline V lookup: CDR1 LNHDA, CDR2 SQIVND (reference sequence). This CDR3 spans 15 amino acids. Trimming left V 7 bases short and J 3 bases short, with 16 bases between. DNA for the CDR3: TGTGCCAGTAAACCCACTAGTATGGGCTACAATGAGCAGTTCTTC. It codes for CASKPTSMGYNEQFF.

The rearrangement uses TRBV27 and TRBJ2-7; 8 nucleotides align to TRBD1. Unmatched junction bases numbered 16, after V lost 6 bases and J lost 3 bases. Per the germline V gene, CDR1 is MNHEY and CDR2 is SMNVEV (reference sequence). The length of the CDR3 is 17 residues. Here the CDR3 reads CASSRTPSPGTGYEQYF. CDR3 sequence (DNA): TGTGCCAGCAGCCGAACCCCATCCCCCGGGACAGGCTACGAGCAGTACTTC.

This clone was seen a few times. The V and J genes are TRBV6-4 and TRBJ2-3; 15 bases map to TRBD2. There are 15 residues in the CDR3. V shed 3 bases and J 5 bases; nucleotides not matched to a gene: 0. The V gene's germline CDR1 is MRHNA and CDR2 SNTAGT. In nucleotides, the CDR3 is TGTGCCAGCAGTGAGGGACTAGCGGGAGGAGATACGCAGTATTTT. As protein: CASSEGLAGGDTQYF.